This is a list of T cell receptor beta chains from one sample in a study of blood T cells in healthy people across ages. Via MiXCR, TCRdb re-called the 5' RACE reads, giving one row per CDR3 protein. Of roughly 1,800,000 distinct CDR3 sequences in the sample, approximately 50% were seen once. Sequencing was done on a sample of blood. Receptors originate from a woman aged 40 to 55 in good health. Both conserved end residues are part of each CDR3. The D gene is left open where the match is weak. Some rows mark clone size as missing; the rest say once, few, many or name a class of expanded clone.

j_gene | abundance | d_gene | v_gene | CDR3nt | CDR3aa
TRBJ1-2 | NA | NA | TRBV4-3 | TGCGCCAGCAGCCGTACCGGGACACCAGATGGCTACACCTTC | CASSRTGTPDGYTF
TRBJ2-3 | NA | NA | TRBV20-1 | TGCAGTGCTAGAGTTTCTGGGGTAGATACGCAGTATTTT | CSARVSGVDTQYF
TRBJ1-2 | once | NA | TRBV9 | TGTGCCAGCAGCGTAGATGGACGGTGGGAGGGGAACTATGGCTACACCTTC | CASSVDGRWEGNYGYTF
TRBJ2-1 | NA | NA | TRBV5-1 | TGCGCCAGCAGCTTGGTTCCGACCGATTACAATGAGCAGTTCTTC | CASSLVPTDYNEQFF
TRBJ2-1 | NA | TRBD1 | TRBV4-2 | TGTGCCAGCAGCCAAGGACTGGGGCAGGGGGCAGCAAGTGAGCAGTTCTTC | CASSQGLGQGAASEQFF
TRBJ2-7 | NA | NA | TRBV5-6 | TGTGCCAGCAGCTTGGTAAGCCGACCCTACGAGCAGTACTTC | CASSLVSRPYEQYF
TRBJ2-1 | NA | NA | TRBV15 | TGTGCCACCAGCAGAGATTGGAACAGGGACAATGAGCAGTTCTTC | CATSRDWNRDNEQFF
TRBJ2-3 | few | TRBD2 | TRBV7-2 | TGTGCCAGCGCCGAGGCGGGGGGGCCTTCAGATACGCAGTATTTT | CASAEAGGPSDTQYF
TRBJ2-3 | NA | NA | TRBV6-6 | TGTGCCAGCAGCTACCCCCGGCAGTATTTT | CASSYPRQYF
TRBJ2-7 | NA | TRBD1 | TRBV5-8 | TGTGCCAGCAGCCCACCTTGGGGGACAGCGCCCTACGAGCAGTACTTC | CASSPPWGTAPYEQYF
TRBJ2-1 | NA | NA | TRBV4-1 | TGCGCCAGCAGCCAAGCTTCCAGGACCCTCCACAATGAGCAGTTCTTC | CASSQASRTLHNEQFF
TRBJ2-1 | NA | TRBD1 | TRBV18 | TGTGCCAGCTCACCCCGGGGACAGCCAGACAATGAGCAGTTCTTC | CASSPRGQPDNEQFF
TRBJ2-7 | NA | TRBD1 | TRBV7-2 | TGTGCCAGCAGCTTGAGGGGTAACTCCGGGACAGGGACCTACGAGCAGTACTTC | CASSLRGNSGTGTYEQYF
TRBJ1-2 | few | NA | TRBV29-1 | TGCAGCGTTCCTCAATCCCGGATAAACTATGGCTACACCTTC | CSVPQSRINYGYTF
TRBJ2-6 | NA | NA | TRBV27 | TGTGCCAGCAGTTTGGGGCTTGGGGCCAACGCCCTGACTTTC | CASSLGLGANALTF
TRBJ1-1 | NA | NA | TRBV4-3 | TGCGCCAGCAGCCAAGTCGGAGTGGCTGAAGCTTTCTTT | CASSQVGVAEAFF
TRBJ2-1 | few | NA | TRBV28 | TGTGCCAGCAGTCGCTTGCGGGGAACGCGCTACAATGAGCAGTTCTTC | CASSRLRGTRYNEQFF
TRBJ2-1 | NA | TRBD2 | TRBV28 | TGTGCCAGCAGTTCTAGCGGGGGCCCGTGGGATGAGCAGTTCTTC | CASSSSGGPWDEQFF
TRBJ2-5 | NA | NA | TRBV5-5 | TGTGCCAGCAGCTTCTTGCAGTATGGAGAGACCCAGTACTTC | CASSFLQYGETQYF
TRBJ2-1 | NA | NA | TRBV6-1 | TGTGCCAGCAGCTCCTTGGGGGACGTAACCTACAATGAGCAGTTCTTC | CASSSLGDVTYNEQFF
TRBJ2-7 | few | TRBD1 | TRBV10-3 | TGTGCCATCGCCGACAGGGGATCAGGCTCCTACGAGCAGTACTTC | CAIADRGSGSYEQYF
TRBJ2-3 | few | NA | TRBV11-1 | TGTGCCAGCAGCTTAGCAGGGATCACCACCCTCCCGGGGACAGATACGCAGTATTTT | CASSLAGITTLPGTDTQYF
TRBJ2-2 | once | NA | TRBV11-2 | TGTGCCAGCAGCTCGCGGGCTACTTACAGGGGGGGCACCGGGGAGCTGTTTTTT | CASSSRATYRGGTGELFF
TRBJ2-7 | few | NA | TRBV20-1 | TGCAGTGCTAGAGCCCTGGACAGCTACGAGCAGTACTTC | CSARALDSYEQYF
TRBJ1-1 | NA | TRBD1 | TRBV4-1 | TGCGCCAGCAGCCACACCGGGACAGGGTCTGAAGCTTTCTTT | CASSHTGTGSEAFF
TRBJ2-3 | few | TRBD1 | TRBV5-1 | TGCGCCAGCAGCGCGAACAGGGGGGAAGATACGCAGTATTTT | CASSANRGEDTQYF
TRBJ2-5 | few | NA | TRBV4-2 | TGTGCCAGCAGCCAAGATCACGGCTTAGAGACCCAGTACTTC | CASSQDHGLETQYF
TRBJ2-7 | few | TRBD2 | TRBV7-9 | TGTGCCAGCAGCCCTAGTTCACGGGGGGACTCCTACGAGCAGTACTTC | CASSPSSRGDSYEQYF
TRBJ2-3 | NA | NA | TRBV5-1 | TGCGCCAGCAGCTTTGGTTCCTCTAGCACAGATACGCAGTATTTT | CASSFGSSSTDTQYF
TRBJ2-7 | few | TRBD2 | TRBV11-2 | TGTGCCAGCAGCCCCCAACTAGCGGGGAGATCCTACGAGCAGTACTTC | CASSPQLAGRSYEQYF
TRBJ2-3 | NA | TRBD2 | TRBV11-2 | TGTGCCAGCAGCCCTCATCGGACTAGCGGGGGATTAGATACGCAGTATTTT | CASSPHRTSGGLDTQYF
TRBJ2-3 | few | NA | TRBV4-3 | TGCGCCAGCAGCCACAGCTCTACCGGGACTCTCACAGATACGCAGTATTTT | CASSHSSTGTLTDTQYF